Presented here are 15 T cell receptor beta chains from one specimen sequenced in a study of T-cell reconstitution after alpha-beta-depleted transplantation in children. Unique molecular identifiers were used in preparing the TCRbeta library. MiXCR was run by TCRdb on the PCR reads, yielding one entry per CDR3 protein. This sample carries 350,000 to 500,000 distinct CDR3 sequences, about 45% of them seen once, and the ten largest clones take 25% to 30%. The sequences come from PBMCs, collected before TCRalphabeta/CD19-depleted stem cell transplant. These receptors all stem from a girl aged 2-10 years with aplastic anemia, due to receive a stem cell transplant.

The chain uses TRBV7-9 and TRBJ2-3; a possible D gene is TRBD1 (6 bases). This CDR3 has 13 amino acids. V lost 5 bases and J lost 4, with 10 bases in between. Germline loops: CDR1 SEHNR, CDR2 FQNEAQ (reference sequence). The CDR3, as DNA: TGTGCCAGCAGCGCCGCAGGGGCAGATACGCAGTATTTT. As protein: CASSAAGADTQYF. The variable domain in full, with the rest retrieved from reference TRBV7-9 and TRBJ2-3, is DTGVSQNPRHKITKRGQNVTFRCDPISEHNRLYWYRQTLGQGPEFLTYFQNEAQLEKSRLLSDRFSAERPKGSFSTLEIQRTEQGDSAMYLCASSAAGADTQYFGPGTRLTVL.

V is TRBV20-1 and J is TRBJ2-3; 9 nucleotides match TRBD2. Germline V gives CDR1 DFQATT, CDR2 SNEGSKA (reference sequence). With 7 bases clipped from V and 2 bases from J, the junction kept 7 bases outside the gene matches. The CDR3 loop spans 14 amino acids. The CDR3 loop is CSGTAGGLTDTQYF. The CDR3 coding sequence is TGCAGTGGCACAGCGGGGGGCCTCACAGATACGCAGTATTTT.

The chain carries TRBV27 and TRBJ1-2; a possible D gene is TRBD1 (5 bases). CDR1 MNHEY and CDR2 SMNVEV come from the germline V gene (reference sequence). The ends were cut back, 2 bases at V and 3 bases at J, with 10 bases in the middle. This CDR3 is built from 14 residues. In nucleotides, the CDR3 is TGTGCCAGCAGTTTAGAGGGAGGGGACTATGGCTACACCTTC. Translating gives CASSLEGGDYGYTF.

The V and J genes are TRBV4-2 and TRBJ2-1, with D possibly being TRBD2 (6 bases). Germline CDR1 and CDR2: LGHNA and YNFKEQ. The V end lost 0 bases, the J end lost 15 bases, and 15 bases lay between the germline ends. The length of the CDR3 is 13 residues. In nucleotides, the CDR3 is TGTGCCAGCAGCCAAGAAATTCTCCTAGCGAGGTTCTTC. This codes for CASSQEILLARFF.

The chain has TRBV2 and TRBJ2-1; a weak D match, TRBD1 (6 bases). The CDR3 is made up of 19 amino acids. Germline V gene data show CDR1 as SNHLY and CDR2 as FYNNEI. Between the trimmed V and J ends, which lost 10 bases and 2 bases, there was a span of 30 bases. The CDR3 coding sequence is TGTGCCATCAGAGGATTGTGGGGGCACGACAGGAAAACCTACAATGAGCAGTTCTTC. It codes for CAIRGLWGHDRKTYNEQFF.

The chain combines TRBV11-1 with TRBJ2-1; D remains unclear. This CDR3 is 15 amino acids long. Trimming removed 1 base from V and 0 bases from J, with 7 bases in between. Germline-derived CDR1 and CDR2 are SGHAT and FQDESV (reference sequence). CDR3 DNA sequence: TGTGCCAGCAGCTTAGACTGGGGCTCCTACAATGAGCAGTTCTTC. Amino acids: CASSLDWGSYNEQFF. The variable domain in full, completed from reference TRBV11-1 and TRBJ2-1, reads EAEVAQSPRYKITEKSQAVAFWCDPISGHATLYWYRQILGQGPELLVQFQDESVVDDSQLPKDRFSAERLKGVDSTLKIQPAELGDSAMYLCASSLDWGSYNEQFFGPGTRLTVL.

J is TRBJ1-1 and V is TRBV10-3; D may be TRBD1 (5 bases). Deletions cut 6 bases from V and 1 base from J, with 9 bases between. From germline, CDR1 is ENHRY and CDR2 SYGVKD. This CDR3 is 13 amino acids long. CDR3 sequence reads: CAIRVQGNTEAFF. The CDR3 coding sequence is TGTGCCATCAGGGTCCAGGGGAACACTGAAGCTTTCTTT.

This clonotype was seen a handful of times. This sequence joins TRBV28 and TRBJ1-5, with D perhaps TRBD1 (6 bases). Germline V CDR1 and CDR2: MDHEN, SYDVKM. The CDR3 consists of 12 residues. V was clipped by 6 bases and J by 9 bases, with 12 bases between them. In nucleotides, the CDR3 is TGTGCCAGCAGACCCGAAGGGGGGCCCCAGCATTTT. It translates to CASRPEGGPQHF.

This clonotype appeared a few times. The CDR3 loop is CASSISSGAYNEQFF. CDR3 DNA: TGTGCCAGTAGTATCTCTAGCGGGGCATACAATGAGCAGTTCTTC. The V and J genes are TRBV19 and TRBJ2-1; 9 bases fit TRBD2. CDR3 length equals 15 residues. With V trimmed by 3 bases and J by 4 bases, 4 bases remained unmatched. The germline V gene has CDR1 LNHDA and CDR2 SQIVND (reference sequence). Together with reference TRBV19 and TRBJ2-1, the CDR3 gives the full variable domain: DGGITQSPKYLFRKEGQNVTLSCEQNLNHDAMYWYRQDPGQGLRLIYYSQIVNDFQKGDIAEGYSVSREKKESFPLTVTSAQKNPTAFYLCASSISSGAYNEQFFGPGTRLTVL.

The V call is TRBV12-3 or TRBV12-4, the J call TRBJ1-2; 8 positions match TRBD1. CDR3 length equals 14 residues. The junction had 2 bases not matched to a gene; V was cut back by 1 base and J by 4 bases. The CDR3 bases are TGTGCCAGCAGTTTAGGGGACAGGATCTATGGCTACACCTTC. This translates into CASSLGDRIYGYTF.

This sequence joins TRBV20-1 and TRBJ2-7, with D perhaps assigned TRBD1 or TRBD2 (5 bases each). Germline-derived CDR1 and CDR2 are DFQATT and SNEGSKA (reference sequence). The V end was cut by 1 base, the J end by 0 bases, with 13 bases between. This CDR3 is built from 15 residues. This chain's CDR3 is CSARGSEGSSYEQYF. The CDR3 DNA sequence: TGCAGTGCTAGAGGGTCTGAGGGGTCCTCCTACGAGCAGTACTTC.

This clonotype has ten or more counts. This chain uses TRBV20-1 with TRBJ2-1; tentatively, D is TRBD2 (6 bases). The germline V gene has CDR1 DFQATT and CDR2 SNEGSKA (reference sequence). This CDR3 is 14 amino acids long. Deletions cut 2 bases from V and 8 bases from J, with 16 bases between. The CDR3 sequence: CSARMGGNHYEQFF. DNA for the CDR3: TGCAGTGCTAGAATGGGGGGTAATCACTATGAGCAGTTCTTC.

The rearrangement links TRBV29-1 to TRBJ2-1; 9 nucleotides line up with TRBD2. There are 16 residues in the CDR3. Trimming removed 5 bases from V and 0 bases from J; junction bases left unmatched: 8. In germline, CDR1 is SQVTM, CDR2 ANQGSEA. CDR3 DNA: TGCAGCGTTCACGTTAGCGGGAGAGTCTCCTACAATGAGCAGTTCTTC. It translates to CSVHVSGRVSYNEQFF.

This clonotype was recorded at least ten times. The rearrangement joins TRBV24-1 to TRBJ1-2; a possible D gene is TRBD1 (6 bases). Germline assignment: CDR1 KGHDR and CDR2 SFDVKD. V was pared by 2 bases and J by 8 bases, with 14 bases between. The CDR3 has 14 residues. This CDR3 reads CATSDWDNFSGYTF. CDR3 sequence (DNA): TGTGCCACCAGTGATTGGGACAATTTTTCGGGCTACACCTTC.

At least ten counts were recorded for this clonotype. The genes are TRBV12-3 or TRBV12-4 and TRBJ2-7; 8 nucleotides agree with TRBD1. The CDR3 runs to 16 residues. V gave up 6 bases and J gave up 4 bases; unmatched junction bases: 14. The CDR3 sequence is CASSTQTGGRGYEQYF. Here the CDR3 DNA reads TGTGCCAGCAGCACCCAAACAGGGGGAAGGGGTTACGAGCAGTACTTC.